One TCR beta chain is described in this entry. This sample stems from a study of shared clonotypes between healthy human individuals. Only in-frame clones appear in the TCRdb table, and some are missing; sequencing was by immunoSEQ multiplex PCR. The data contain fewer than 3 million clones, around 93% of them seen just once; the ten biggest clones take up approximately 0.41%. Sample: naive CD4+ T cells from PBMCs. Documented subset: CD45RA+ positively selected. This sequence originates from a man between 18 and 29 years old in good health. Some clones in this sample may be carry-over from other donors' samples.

This chain's CDR3 is CASTRDRGLYEQYF. CDR3 DNA sequence: TGTGCCAGCACTAGGGACAGGGGCCTCTACGAGCAGTACTTC. J is TRBJ2-7 and V is TRBV6-1; 10 nucleotides agree with TRBD1. With 7 bases clipped from V and 3 bases from J, the junction kept 6 bases outside the gene matches. Germline CDR1 and CDR2: MNHNS and SASEGT. The length of the CDR3 is 14 residues.